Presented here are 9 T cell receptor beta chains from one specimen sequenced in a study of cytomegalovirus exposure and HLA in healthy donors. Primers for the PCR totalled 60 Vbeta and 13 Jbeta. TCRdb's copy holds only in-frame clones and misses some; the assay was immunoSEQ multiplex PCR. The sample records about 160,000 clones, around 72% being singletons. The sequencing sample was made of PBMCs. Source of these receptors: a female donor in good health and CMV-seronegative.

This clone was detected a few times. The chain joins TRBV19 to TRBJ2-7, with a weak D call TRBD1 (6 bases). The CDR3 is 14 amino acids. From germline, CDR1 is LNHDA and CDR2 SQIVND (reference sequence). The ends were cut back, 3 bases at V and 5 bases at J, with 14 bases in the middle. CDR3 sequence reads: CASSIGRGFDEQYF. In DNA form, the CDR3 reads TGTGCCAGTAGTATCGGCAGGGGCTTCGACGAGCAGTACTTC. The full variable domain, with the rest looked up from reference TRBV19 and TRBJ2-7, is DGGITQSPKYLFRKEGQNVTLSCEQNLNHDAMYWYRQDPGQGLRLIYYSQIVNDFQKGDIAEGYSVSREKKESFPLTVTSAQKNPTAFYLCASSIGRGFDEQYFGPGTRLTVT.

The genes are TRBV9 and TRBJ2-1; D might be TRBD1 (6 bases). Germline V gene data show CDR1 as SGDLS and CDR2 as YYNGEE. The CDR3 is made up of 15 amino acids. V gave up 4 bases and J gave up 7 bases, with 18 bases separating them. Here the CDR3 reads CASSPGWGRGNEQFF. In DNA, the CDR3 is TGTGCCAGCAGCCCTGGATGGGGCAGGGGAAATGAGCAGTTCTTC.

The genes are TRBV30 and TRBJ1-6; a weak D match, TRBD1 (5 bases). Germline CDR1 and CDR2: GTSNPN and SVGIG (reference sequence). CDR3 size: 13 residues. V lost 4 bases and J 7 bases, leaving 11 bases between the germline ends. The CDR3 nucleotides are TGTGCCTGGAATGGGCAGGGAAATTCACCCCTCCACTTT. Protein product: CAWNGQGNSPLHF.

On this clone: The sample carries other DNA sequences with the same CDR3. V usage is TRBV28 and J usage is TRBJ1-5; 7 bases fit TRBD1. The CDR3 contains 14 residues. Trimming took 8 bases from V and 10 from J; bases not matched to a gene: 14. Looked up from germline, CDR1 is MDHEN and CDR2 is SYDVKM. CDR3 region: CASGKQTGNRPQHF. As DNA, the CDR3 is TGTGCCAGCGGAAAACAGACAGGGAATAGACCCCAGCATTTT.

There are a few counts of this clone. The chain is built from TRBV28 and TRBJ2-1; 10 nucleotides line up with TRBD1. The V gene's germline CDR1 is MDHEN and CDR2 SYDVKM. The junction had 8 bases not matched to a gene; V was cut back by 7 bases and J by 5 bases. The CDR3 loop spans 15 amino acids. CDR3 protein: CASTRQGARNNEQFF. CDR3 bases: TGTGCCAGCACCAGACAGGGGGCCAGGAACAATGAGCAGTTCTTC. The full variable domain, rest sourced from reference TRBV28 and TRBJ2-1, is DVKVTQSSRYLVKRTGEKVFLECVQDMDHENMFWYRQDPGLGLRLIYFSYDVKMKEKGDIPEGYSVSREKKERFSLILESASTNQTSMYLCASTRQGARNNEQFFGPGTRLTVL.

CDR3 sequence reads: CATSRGALGQGETQYF. The CDR3 nucleotides read TGTGCCACCAGCAGAGGGGCCCTCGGACAGGGAGAGACCCAGTACTTC. This chain joins TRBV15 and TRBJ2-5; 8 positions agree with TRBD1. Trimming at V came to 1 base and at J to 4 bases, leaving 8 bases not matched to a gene. Germline loops: CDR1 LNHNV, CDR2 YYDKDF (reference sequence). CDR3 length: 16 residues.

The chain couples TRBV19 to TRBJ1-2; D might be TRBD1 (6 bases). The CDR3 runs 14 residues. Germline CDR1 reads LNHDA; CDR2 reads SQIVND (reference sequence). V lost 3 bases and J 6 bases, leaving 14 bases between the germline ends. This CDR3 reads CASSIPQGADGYTF. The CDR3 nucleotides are TGTGCCAGTAGTATTCCACAGGGAGCGGATGGCTACACCTTC.

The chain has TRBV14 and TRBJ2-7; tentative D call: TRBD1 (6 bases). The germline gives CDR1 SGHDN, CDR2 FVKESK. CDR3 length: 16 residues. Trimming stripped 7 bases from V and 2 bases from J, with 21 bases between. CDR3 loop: CASNKVPDSLTYEQYF. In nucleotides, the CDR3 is TGTGCCAGCAACAAAGTTCCGGACAGTTTAACCTACGAGCAGTACTTC.

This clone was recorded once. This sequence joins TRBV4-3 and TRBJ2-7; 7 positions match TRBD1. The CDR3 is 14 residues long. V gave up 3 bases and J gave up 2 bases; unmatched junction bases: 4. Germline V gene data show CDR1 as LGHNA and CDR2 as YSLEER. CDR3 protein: CASSQIDRAYEQYF. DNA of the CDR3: TGCGCCAGCAGCCAGATTGACAGGGCCTACGAGCAGTACTTC.